Listed here are 7 T cell receptor beta chains from one sample, sequenced in a study of T-cell memory formation after mild COVID-19. TCRdb re-called the 5' RACE reads with MiXCR, one entry per CDR3 protein. The sample holds a few hundred thousand distinct CDR3 sequences; approximately 14% are singletons and the top ten take 22%. The sequenced sample was PBMCs or a T cell subset sorted from them (not recorded which). The receptors derive from a man between 18 and 29 years old who had mild COVID-19 (a few samples of this study predate the infection). Cell type and time point are not known.

V usage is TRBV4-1 and J usage is TRBJ2-1; D not resolved. CDR3 size: 17 residues. Looked up from germline, CDR1 is MGHRA and CDR2 is YSYEKL. V lost 4 bases to trimming and J lost 0 bases, with 16 bases between them. As DNA, the CDR3 is TGCGCCAGCAGCCCATCCCCGTCAGCTCGCTCCTACAATGAGCAGTTCTTC. Its protein product is CASSPSPSARSYNEQFF.

In this sample, this clonotype turned up a few times. This rearrangement joins TRBV29-1 to TRBJ2-1, with a weak D call TRBD1 (5 bases). The CDR3 contains 15 residues. The V and J ends lost 2 bases and 7 bases respectively, with 18 bases between them. Per the germline V gene, CDR1 is SQVTM and CDR2 is ANQGSEA. CDR3 loop: CSVEPVSTESNEQFF. CDR3 in DNA: TGCAGCGTTGAACCGGTTTCGACAGAATCGAATGAGCAGTTCTTC.

CDR3 DNA sequence: TGTGCCAGCAGCTTAGCAGCAATCTCCTACAATGAGCAGTTCTTC. Its protein is CASSLAAISYNEQFF. V is TRBV7-9 and J is TRBJ2-1; D is unclear. Trimming shortened V by 0 bases and J by 0 bases, and 6 bases separated the two germline ends. CDR3 length: 15 residues. CDR1 is SEHNR and CDR2 is FQNEAQ in the germline V gene (reference sequence).

This clonotype turned up a few times. This chain links TRBV7-6 with TRBJ2-5, with TRBD1 matching 7 bases. Germline V gives CDR1 SGHVS, CDR2 FNYEAQ. V shed 5 bases, J shed 5 bases, and the junction held 14 bases outside the gene matches. There are 16 residues in the CDR3. CDR3 DNA sequence: TGTGCCAGCAGCCAAAACGGAAGGGGGCCGGGGGAGACCCAGTACTTC. Protein: CASSQNGRGPGETQYF. The variable domain in full, with the rest retrieved from reference TRBV7-6 and TRBJ2-5, is GAGVSQSPRYKVTKRGQDVALRCDPISGHVSLYWYRQALGQGPEFLTYFNYEAQQDKSGLPNDRFSAERPEGSISTLTIQRTEQRDSAMYRCASSQNGRGPGETQYFGPGTRLLVL.

The rearrangement links TRBV20-1 to TRBJ1-1, with D unclear. V was cut by 6 bases and J by 1 base, with 15 bases left in between. The CDR3 contains 14 residues. Germline-derived CDR1 and CDR2 are DFQATT and SNEGSKA (reference sequence). The CDR3 DNA is TGCAGTGCCTCTCTTCCAACAGAGAACACTGAAGCTTTCTTT. The encoded protein is CSASLPTENTEAFF.

The chain links TRBV12-3 or TRBV12-4 to TRBJ2-4; D remains ambiguous. V was shortened by 8 bases and J by 2 bases, with 22 bases between the two germline ends. This CDR3 is built from 17 residues. CDR3: CASPLCTFVFSKNIQYF. In nucleotides, the CDR3 is TGTGCCAGCCCCCTTTGCACATTCGTCTTTTCCAAAAACATTCAGTACTTC.

The V gene is TRBV20-1, the J gene TRBJ2-3; 8 nucleotides match TRBD1. CDR3 length equals 13 residues. CDR1 is DFQATT and CDR2 is SNEGSKA in the germline V gene (reference sequence). The V segment lost 3 bases and the J segment 1 base; nucleotides outside the gene matches: 0. The CDR3 spells CSARTGGTDTQYF. The DNA for the CDR3 is TGCAGTGCTAGGACAGGGGGCACAGATACGCAGTATTTT.